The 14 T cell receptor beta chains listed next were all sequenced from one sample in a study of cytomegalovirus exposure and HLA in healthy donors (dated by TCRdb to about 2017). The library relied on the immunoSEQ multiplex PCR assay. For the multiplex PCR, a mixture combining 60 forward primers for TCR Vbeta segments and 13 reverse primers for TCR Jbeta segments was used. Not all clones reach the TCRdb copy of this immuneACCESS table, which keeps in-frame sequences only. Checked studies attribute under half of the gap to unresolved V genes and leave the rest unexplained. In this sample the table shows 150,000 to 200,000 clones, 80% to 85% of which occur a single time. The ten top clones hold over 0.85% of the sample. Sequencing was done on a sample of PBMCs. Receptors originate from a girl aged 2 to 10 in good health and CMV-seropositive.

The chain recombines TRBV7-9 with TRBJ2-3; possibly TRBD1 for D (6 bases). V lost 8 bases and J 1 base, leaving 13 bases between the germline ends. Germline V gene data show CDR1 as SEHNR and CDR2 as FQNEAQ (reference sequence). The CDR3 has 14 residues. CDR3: CASETGKGTDTQYF. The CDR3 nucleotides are TGTGCCAGCGAAACAGGGAAGGGCACAGATACGCAGTATTTT.

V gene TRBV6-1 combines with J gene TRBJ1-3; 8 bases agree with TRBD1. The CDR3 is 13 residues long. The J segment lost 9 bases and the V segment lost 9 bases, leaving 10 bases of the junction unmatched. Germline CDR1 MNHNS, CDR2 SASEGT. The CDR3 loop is CARDRGLRGTIYF. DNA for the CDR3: TGTGCCAGAGACAGGGGTCTGCGGGGCACCATATATTTT.

The CDR3 loop is CACLREGIPGELFF. The CDR3, as DNA: TGTGCCTGCCTGCGGGAGGGTATCCCCGGGGAGCTGTTTTTT. This chain connects TRBV30 to TRBJ2-2, with TRBD2 identical over 9 bases. The ends lost 6 bases at V and 6 bases at J; junction bases unmatched: 8. Germline loops: CDR1 GTSNPN, CDR2 SVGIG (reference sequence). The length of the CDR3 is 14 residues. Complete variable domain (other parts from reference TRBV30 and TRBJ2-2): SQTIHQWPATLVQPVGSPLSLECTVEGTSNPNLYWYRQAAGRGLQLLFYSVGIGQISSEVPQNLSASRPQDRQFILSSKKLLLSDSGFYLCACLREGIPGELFFGEGSRLTVL.

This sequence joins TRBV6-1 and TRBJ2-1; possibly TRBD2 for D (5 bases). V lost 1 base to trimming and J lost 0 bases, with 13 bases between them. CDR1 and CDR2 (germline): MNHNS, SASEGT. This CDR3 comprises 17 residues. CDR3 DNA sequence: TGTGCCAGCAGTGAAGGGCGCGGGTTTAGCTCCTACAATGAGCAGTTCTTC. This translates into CASSEGRGFSSYNEQFF.

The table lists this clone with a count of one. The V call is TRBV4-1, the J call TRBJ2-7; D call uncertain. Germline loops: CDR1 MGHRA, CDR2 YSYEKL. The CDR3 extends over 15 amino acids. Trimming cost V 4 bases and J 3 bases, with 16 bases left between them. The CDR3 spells CASSPGAVQVYEQYF. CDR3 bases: TGCGCCAGCAGCCCCGGAGCAGTCCAAGTCTACGAGCAGTACTTC.

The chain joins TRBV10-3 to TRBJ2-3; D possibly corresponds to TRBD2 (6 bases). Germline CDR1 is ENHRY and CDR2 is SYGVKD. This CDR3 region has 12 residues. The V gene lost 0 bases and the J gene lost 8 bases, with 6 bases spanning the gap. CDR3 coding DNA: TGTGCCATCAGTGAGTCGGAGGGTACGCAGTATTTT. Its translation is CAISESEGTQYF.

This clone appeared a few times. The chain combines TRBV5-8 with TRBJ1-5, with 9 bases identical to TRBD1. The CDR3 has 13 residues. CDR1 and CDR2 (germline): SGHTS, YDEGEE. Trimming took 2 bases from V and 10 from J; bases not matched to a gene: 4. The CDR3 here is CASSFGQGSPQHF. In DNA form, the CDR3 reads TGTGCCAGCAGCTTCGGACAGGGGAGCCCCCAGCATTTT.

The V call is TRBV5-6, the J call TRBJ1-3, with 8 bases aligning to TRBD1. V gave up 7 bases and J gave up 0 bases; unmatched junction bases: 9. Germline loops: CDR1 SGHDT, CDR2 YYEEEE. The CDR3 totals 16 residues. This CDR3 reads CASAGGTGVSGNTIYF. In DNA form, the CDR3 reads TGTGCCAGCGCCGGAGGGACAGGAGTCTCTGGAAACACCATATATTTT.

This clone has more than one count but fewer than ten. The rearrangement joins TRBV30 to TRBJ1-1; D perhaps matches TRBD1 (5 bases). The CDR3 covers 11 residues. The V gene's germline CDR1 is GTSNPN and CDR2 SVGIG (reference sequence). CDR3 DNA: TGTGCTGCTGACCAGGGCACTGAAGCTTTCTTT. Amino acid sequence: CAADQGTEAFF.

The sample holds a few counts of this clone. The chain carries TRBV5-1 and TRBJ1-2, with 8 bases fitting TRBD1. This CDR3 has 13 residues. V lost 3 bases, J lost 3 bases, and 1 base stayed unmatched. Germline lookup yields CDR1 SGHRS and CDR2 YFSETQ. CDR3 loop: CASSWGQDYGYTF. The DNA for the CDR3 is TGCGCCAGCAGCTGGGGACAGGACTATGGCTACACCTTC.

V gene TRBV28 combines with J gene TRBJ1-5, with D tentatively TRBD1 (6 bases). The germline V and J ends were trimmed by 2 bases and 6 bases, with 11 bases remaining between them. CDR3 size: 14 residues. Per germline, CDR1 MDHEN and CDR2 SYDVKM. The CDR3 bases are TGTGCCAGCAGTTTAAGGGACACCAGTCAGCCCCAGCATTTT. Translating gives CASSLRDTSQPQHF.

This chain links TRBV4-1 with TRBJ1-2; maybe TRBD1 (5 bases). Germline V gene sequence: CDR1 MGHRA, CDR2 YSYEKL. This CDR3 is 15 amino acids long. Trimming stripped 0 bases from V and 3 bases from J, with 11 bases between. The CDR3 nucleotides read TGCGCCAGCAGCCAAGATAATCCAGGGTACTATGGCTACACCTTC. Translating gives CASSQDNPGYYGYTF.

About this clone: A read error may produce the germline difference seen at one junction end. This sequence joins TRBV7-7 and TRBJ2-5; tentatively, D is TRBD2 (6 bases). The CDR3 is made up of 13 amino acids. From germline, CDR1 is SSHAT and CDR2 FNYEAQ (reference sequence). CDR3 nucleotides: TGTGCTAGCAGCTTAGCGGTAGCAGAGACCCAGTACTTC. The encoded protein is CASSLAVAETQYF.

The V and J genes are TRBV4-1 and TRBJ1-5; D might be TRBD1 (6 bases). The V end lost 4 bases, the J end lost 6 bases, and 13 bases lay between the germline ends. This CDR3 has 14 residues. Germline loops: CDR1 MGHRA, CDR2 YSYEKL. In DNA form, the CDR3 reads TGCGCCAGCAGCCCCCGAGAGGGGGTTCAGCCCCAGCATTTT. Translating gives CASSPREGVQPQHF.